This T cell receptor (beta chain) was captured by sequencing in a study of regulatory T cells in long-lasting Graves disease. The time point was: persistent/refractory GD, antithyroid drugs over 5 years with positive TRAb. The TCR library used RNA extracted from PBMCs. This clonotype was seen a handful of times. Library construction for TCR beta used iRepertoire HTBI primers and Arm-PCR of CDR3 regions. TCRdb itself ran the multiplex PCR reads through MiXCR, one entry per CDR3 protein. The sample has about 470,000 distinct CDR3 sequences, about 20% seen once. The CDR3 runs to 16 residues. CDR1 and CDR2 from the germline V gene are LNHDA and SQIVND (reference sequence). Trimming took 7 bases from V and 8 from J, leaving 26 bases between them.

The sequenced sample was peripheral blood mononuclear cells (PBMCs), obtained when the disease was refractory, from a patient treated with antithyroid drugs. The TCR comes from a female donor with Graves disease. V gene TRBV19 combines with J gene TRBJ1-2; D is possibly TRBD1 (6 bases). The CDR3 nucleotides read TGTGCCAGTACCGACATCCCCCGGACAGTTCAACAGGGCTACACCTTC. This sequence encodes CASTDIPRTVQQGYTF.